These T cell receptor beta chains were read from a single sample in a study of OX40 agonist ivuxolimab in advanced cancers. The repertoire was sequenced with immunoSEQ multiplex PCR; TCRdb's copy has only in-frame clones and lacks some. The sample records tens of thousands of clones, roughly nine tenths being singletons. Here the sequenced sample was CD4+ or CD8+ T cells sorted from blood, taken in a trial of the OX40 agonist ivuxolimab. These receptors came from an adult with an advanced solid tumor such as melanoma, head and neck, liver or kidney cancer. CDR3s include the opening cysteine and the closing phenylalanine or tryptophan. Each record gives: clone size, J gene, D gene, V gene, CDR3 protein, CDR3 DNA. D genes are given only for firm matches. The listing skips clone size in some rows; elsewhere it reads once, few, many or a size class.

>NA|TRBJ1-1|NA|TRBV18
CASSPEQMNTEAFF
TGTGCCAGCTCACCGGAACAGATGAACACTGAAGCTTTCTTT
>NA|TRBJ1-1|NA|TRBV7-9
CASSPRGGALNTEAFF
TGTGCCAGCAGCCCTAGGGGGGGGGCTTTGAACACTGAAGCTTTCTTT
>NA|TRBJ2-1|NA|TRBV18
CASSLRGLAAVYNEQFF
TGTGCCAGCTCACTACGTGGGTTGGCGGCTGTCTACAATGAGCAGTTCTTC
>NA|TRBJ2-1|NA|TRBV2
CATGEYRYNEQFF
TGTGCCACCGGGGAGTATAGGTACAATGAGCAGTTCTTC
>NA|TRBJ2-2|TRBD1|TRBV18
CASSPGTGATGELFF
TGTGCCAGCTCACCCGGGACAGGGGCTACCGGGGAGCTGTTTTTT
>NA|TRBJ2-7|TRBD2|TRBV18
CASSPPAASGYEQYF
TGTGCCAGCTCACCTCCCGCGGCTAGCGGATACGAGCAGTACTTC
>NA|TRBJ2-7|TRBD2|TRBV9
CASSVWGLATSEQYF
TGTGCCAGCAGCGTCTGGGGACTAGCGACCAGCGAGCAGTACTTC
>NA|TRBJ1-3|TRBD1|TRBV28
CASRTGQGNGNTIYF
TGTGCCAGCAGGACGGGACAGGGGAATGGAAACACCATATATTTT
>once|TRBJ2-2|NA|TRBV18
CASSPIQEGDTGELFF
TGTGCCAGCTCACCAATACAGGAAGGAGACACCGGGGAGCTGTTTTTT
>NA|TRBJ1-5|NA|TRBV28
CATTGFGQPQHF
TGTGCCACTACAGGGTTCGGTCAGCCCCAGCATTTT
>NA|TRBJ1-1|NA|TRBV7-9
CASSLGSANTEAFF
TGTGCCAGCAGCTTAGGTTCGGCGAACACTGAAGCTTTCTTT
>once|TRBJ2-7|NA|TRBV6-1
CASSFGTDSYEQYF
TGTGCCAGCAGTTTCGGGACGGATTCCTACGAGCAGTACTTC
>NA|TRBJ1-5|NA|TRBV6-1
CASSDRGNQPQHF
TGTGCCAGCAGTGACCGGGGCAATCAGCCCCAGCATTTT
>NA|TRBJ1-2|NA|TRBV10-3
CAISDGGWNYGYTF
TGTGCCATCAGTGATGGGGGGTGGAACTATGGCTACACCTTC
>NA|TRBJ2-1|NA|TRBV7-8
CASSSLRTDNEQFF
TGTGCCAGCAGCTCCCTGCGGACTGACAATGAGCAGTTCTTC
>NA|TRBJ2-7|NA|TRBV2
CASSRTLPSSYEQYF
TGTGCCAGCAGTAGGACCCTCCCGAGCTCCTACGAGCAGTACTTC
>NA|TRBJ1-4|NA|TRBV7-2
CASSFSILSNEKLFF
TGTGCCAGCAGCTTTAGCATACTGTCTAATGAAAAACTGTTTTTT
>NA|TRBJ1-3|NA|TRBV2
CASMGQKGNTIYF
TGTGCCAGCATGGGGCAGAAAGGAAACACCATATATTTT
>NA|TRBJ2-1|TRBD1|TRBV9
CASSVYGQGGNEQFF
TGTGCCAGCAGCGTATACGGACAGGGGGGCAATGAGCAGTTCTTC
>once|TRBJ1-1|TRBD1|TRBV7-8
CASRLGGTGHTEAFF
TGTGCCAGCAGGTTAGGTGGGACAGGGCACACTGAAGCTTTCTTT
>NA|TRBJ2-7|NA|TRBV7-2
CASSYLANLGNYEQYF
TGTGCCAGCAGCTACCTAGCGAACCTGGGGAACTACGAGCAGTACTTC
>once|TRBJ1-5|TRBD1|TRBV4-3
CASSQRDRGSNQPQHF
TGCGCCAGCAGCCAGCGGGACAGGGGCTCTAATCAGCCCCAGCACTTT
>NA|TRBJ2-7|TRBD2|TRBV5-6
CASSLGGSRSYEQYF
TGTGCCAGCAGCTTGGGCGGGAGTCGTTCCTACGAGCAGTACTTC
>few|TRBJ2-1|TRBD1|TRBV2
CASSGQGLGNEQFF
TGTGCCAGCAGCGGACAGGGCCTGGGCAATGAGCAGTTCTTC
>NA|TRBJ1-4|TRBD1|TRBV19
CASSRNLGTGEDNEKLFF
TGTGCCAGTAGTAGAAACCTCGGGACAGGCGAAGATAATGAAAAACTGTTTTTT
>NA|TRBJ2-1|TRBD2|TRBV30
CAWSVRALAGDLYNEQFF
TGTGCCTGGAGTGTAAGGGCGTTAGCGGGAGATCTTTACAATGAGCAGTTCTTC
>NA|TRBJ1-3|NA|TRBV30
CACRDKRLISGNTIYF
TGTGCCTGCAGGGACAAAAGACTTATCTCTGGAAACACCATATATTTT
>NA|TRBJ2-6|NA|TRBV6-5
CASSYGSYGANVLTF
TGTGCCAGCAGTTACGGTTCCTACGGGGCCAACGTCCTGACTTTC
>once|TRBJ2-2|NA|TRBV4-3
CASSQGSSVQTGELFF
TGCGCCAGCAGCCAAGGATCTAGCGTCCAGACCGGGGAGCTGTTTTTT